This TCR beta chain emerged from a study of T cell responses to AZD1222 COVID-19 vaccine. Turning to the study itself: Pooled in the analysis were second doses at about 4 or about 12 weeks.

Study observations and caveats: Researchers took repertoire samples only after the peak T cell response had come. Females made up more of the donors, who were largely white British, and clonal diversity may have come out too low. Nearly half of unique spike-specific TCRs reportedly avoided B.1.351 and B.1.1.7 mutated regions.

Regarding this clone: The antigen is unknown.

Clones were read by immunoSEQ multiplex PCR, and TCRdb kept only the in-frame ones, dropping some. The sample records 120,000 or so clones, around 82% being singletons. This CDR3 has 13 amino acids. The trim removed 5 bases at V and 6 bases at J, leaving 3 bases unmatched. Germline V gene lookup returns CDR1 SNHLY and CDR2 FYNNEI. The input for sequencing was peripheral blood, taken on day 0 of AZD1222 vaccination. This receptor was taken from an adult in good health. The V call is TRBV2, the J call TRBJ2-2; 7 nucleotides line up with TRBD1. The CDR3 reads CASSYRGSGELFF. CDR3 coding DNA: TGTGCCAGCAGTTACAGGGGCTCCGGGGAGCTGTTTTTT. Full variable domain (rest looked up from reference TRBV2 and TRBJ2-2): EPEVTQTPSHQVTQMGQEVILRCVPISNHLYFYWYRQILGQKVEFLVSFYNNEISEKSEIFDDQFSVERPDGSNFTLKIRSTKLEDSAMYFCASSYRGSGELFFGEGSRLTVL.